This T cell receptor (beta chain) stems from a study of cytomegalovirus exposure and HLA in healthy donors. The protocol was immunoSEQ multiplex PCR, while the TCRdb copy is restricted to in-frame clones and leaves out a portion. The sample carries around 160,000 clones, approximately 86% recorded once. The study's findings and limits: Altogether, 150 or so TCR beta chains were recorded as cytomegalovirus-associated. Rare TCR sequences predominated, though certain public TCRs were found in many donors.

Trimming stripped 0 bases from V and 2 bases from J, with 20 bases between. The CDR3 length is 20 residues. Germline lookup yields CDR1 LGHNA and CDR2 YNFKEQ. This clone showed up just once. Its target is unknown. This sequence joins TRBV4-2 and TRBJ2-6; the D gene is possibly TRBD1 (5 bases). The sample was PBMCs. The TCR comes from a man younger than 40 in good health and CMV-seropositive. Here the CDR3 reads CASSQDIRPNRGTGANVLTF. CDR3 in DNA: TGTGCCAGCAGCCAAGATATACGTCCCAATAGGGGAACTGGGGCCAACGTCCTGACTTTC.